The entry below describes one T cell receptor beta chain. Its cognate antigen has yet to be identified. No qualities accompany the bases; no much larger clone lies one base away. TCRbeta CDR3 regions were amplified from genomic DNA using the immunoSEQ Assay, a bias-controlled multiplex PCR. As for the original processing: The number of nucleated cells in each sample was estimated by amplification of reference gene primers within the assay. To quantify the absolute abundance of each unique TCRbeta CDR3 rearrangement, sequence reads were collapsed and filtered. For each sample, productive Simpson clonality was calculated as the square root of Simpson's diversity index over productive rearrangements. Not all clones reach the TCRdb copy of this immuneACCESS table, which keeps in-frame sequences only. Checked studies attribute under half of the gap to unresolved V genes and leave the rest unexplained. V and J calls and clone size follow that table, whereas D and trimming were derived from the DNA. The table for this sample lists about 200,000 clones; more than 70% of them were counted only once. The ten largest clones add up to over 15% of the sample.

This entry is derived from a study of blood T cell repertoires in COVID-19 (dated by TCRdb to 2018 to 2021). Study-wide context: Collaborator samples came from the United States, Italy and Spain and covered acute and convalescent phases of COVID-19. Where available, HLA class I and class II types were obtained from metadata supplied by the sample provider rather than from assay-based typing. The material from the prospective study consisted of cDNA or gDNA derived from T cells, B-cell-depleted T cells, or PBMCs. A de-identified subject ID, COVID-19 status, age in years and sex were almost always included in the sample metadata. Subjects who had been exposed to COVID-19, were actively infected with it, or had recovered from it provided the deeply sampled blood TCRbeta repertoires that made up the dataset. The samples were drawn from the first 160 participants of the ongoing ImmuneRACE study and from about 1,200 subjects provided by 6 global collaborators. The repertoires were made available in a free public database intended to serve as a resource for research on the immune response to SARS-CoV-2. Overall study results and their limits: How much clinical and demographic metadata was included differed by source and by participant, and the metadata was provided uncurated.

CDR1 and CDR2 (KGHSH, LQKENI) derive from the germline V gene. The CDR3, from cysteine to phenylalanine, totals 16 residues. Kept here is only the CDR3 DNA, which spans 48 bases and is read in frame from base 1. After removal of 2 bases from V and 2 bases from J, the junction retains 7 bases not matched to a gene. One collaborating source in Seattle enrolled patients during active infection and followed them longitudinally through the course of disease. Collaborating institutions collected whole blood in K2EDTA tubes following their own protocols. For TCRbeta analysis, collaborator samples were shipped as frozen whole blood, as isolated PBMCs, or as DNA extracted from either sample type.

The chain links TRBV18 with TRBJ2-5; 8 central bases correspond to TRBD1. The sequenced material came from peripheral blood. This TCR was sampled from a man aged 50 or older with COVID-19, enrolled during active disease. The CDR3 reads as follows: CASSPARGRFQETQYF. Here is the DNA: TGTGCCAGCTCACCAGCCAGGGGGCGCTTTCAAGAGACCCAGTACTTC.